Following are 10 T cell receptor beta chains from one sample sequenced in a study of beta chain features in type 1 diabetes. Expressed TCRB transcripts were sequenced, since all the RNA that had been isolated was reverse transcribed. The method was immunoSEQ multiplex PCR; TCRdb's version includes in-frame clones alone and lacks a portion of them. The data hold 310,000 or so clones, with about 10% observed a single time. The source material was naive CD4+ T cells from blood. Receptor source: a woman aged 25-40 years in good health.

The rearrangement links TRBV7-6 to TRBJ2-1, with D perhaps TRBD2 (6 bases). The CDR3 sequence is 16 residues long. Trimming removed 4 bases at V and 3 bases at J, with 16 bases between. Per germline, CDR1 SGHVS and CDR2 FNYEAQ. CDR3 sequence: CASSSFGSSGYNEQFF. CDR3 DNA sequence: TGTGCCAGCAGCTCATTCGGGAGTTCGGGCTACAATGAGCAGTTCTTC. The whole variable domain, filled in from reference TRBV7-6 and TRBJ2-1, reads GAGVSQSPRYKVTKRGQDVALRCDPISGHVSLYWYRQALGQGPEFLTYFNYEAQQDKSGLPNDRFSAERPEGSISTLTIQRTEQRDSAMYRCASSSFGSSGYNEQFFGPGTRLTVL.

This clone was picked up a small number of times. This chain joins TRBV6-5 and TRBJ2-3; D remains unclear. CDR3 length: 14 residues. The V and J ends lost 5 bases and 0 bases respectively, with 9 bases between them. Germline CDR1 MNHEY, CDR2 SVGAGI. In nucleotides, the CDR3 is TGTGCCAGCAGTGTAAAGACTAGCACAGATACGCAGTATTTT. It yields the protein CASSVKTSTDTQYF.

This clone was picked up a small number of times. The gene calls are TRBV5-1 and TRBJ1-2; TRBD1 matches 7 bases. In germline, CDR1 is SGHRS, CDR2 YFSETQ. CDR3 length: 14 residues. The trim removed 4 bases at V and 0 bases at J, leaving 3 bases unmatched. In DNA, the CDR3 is TGCGCCAGCAGCCCGGGACAGACTAACTATGGCTACACCTTC. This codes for CASSPGQTNYGYTF.

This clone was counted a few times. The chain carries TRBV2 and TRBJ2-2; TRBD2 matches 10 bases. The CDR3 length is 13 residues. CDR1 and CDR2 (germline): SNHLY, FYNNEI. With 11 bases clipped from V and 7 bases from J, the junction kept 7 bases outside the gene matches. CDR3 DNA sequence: TGTGCCGGCGGGACTAGCGAGAGCGGGGAGCTGTTTTTT. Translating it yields CAGGTSESGELFF.

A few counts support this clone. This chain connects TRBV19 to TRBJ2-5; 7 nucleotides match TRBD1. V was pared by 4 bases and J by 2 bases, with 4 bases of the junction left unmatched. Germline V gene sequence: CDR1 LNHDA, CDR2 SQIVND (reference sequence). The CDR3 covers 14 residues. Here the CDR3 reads CASSTQGIQETQYF. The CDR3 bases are TGTGCCAGTAGTACACAGGGGATTCAAGAGACCCAGTACTTC.

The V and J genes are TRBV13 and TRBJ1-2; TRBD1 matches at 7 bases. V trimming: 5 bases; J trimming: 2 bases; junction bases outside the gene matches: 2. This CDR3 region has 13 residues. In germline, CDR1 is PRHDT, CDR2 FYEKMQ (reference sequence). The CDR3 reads CASSMTGNYGYTF. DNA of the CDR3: TGTGCCAGCAGCATGACAGGGAACTATGGCTACACCTTC.

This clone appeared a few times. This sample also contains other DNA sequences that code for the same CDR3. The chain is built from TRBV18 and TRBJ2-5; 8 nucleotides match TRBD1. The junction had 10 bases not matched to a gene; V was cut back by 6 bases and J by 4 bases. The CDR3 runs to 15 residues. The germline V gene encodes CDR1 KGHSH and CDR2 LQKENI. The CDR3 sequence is CASSPGTGERETQYF. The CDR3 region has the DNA TGTGCCAGCTCCCCCGGGACAGGAGAAAGAGAGACCCAGTACTTC. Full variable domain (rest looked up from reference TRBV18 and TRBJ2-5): NAGVMQNPRHLVRRRGQEARLRCSPMKGHSHVYWYRQLPEEGLKFMVYLQKENIIDESGMPKERFSAEFPKEGPSILRIQQVVRGDSAAYFCASSPGTGERETQYFGPGTRLLVL.

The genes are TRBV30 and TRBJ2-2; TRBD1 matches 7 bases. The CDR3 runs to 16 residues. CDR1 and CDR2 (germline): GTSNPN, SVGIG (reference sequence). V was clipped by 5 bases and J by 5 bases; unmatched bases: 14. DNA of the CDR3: TGTGCCTGGGGGGCCGCACCGGGACAGAGGACCGGGGAGCTGTTTTTT. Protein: CAWGAAPGQRTGELFF.

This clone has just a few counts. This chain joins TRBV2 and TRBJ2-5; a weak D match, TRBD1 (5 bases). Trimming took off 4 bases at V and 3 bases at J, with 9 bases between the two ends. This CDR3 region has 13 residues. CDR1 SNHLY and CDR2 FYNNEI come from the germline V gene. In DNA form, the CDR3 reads TGTGCCAGCAGTGCTCAGGGCAAAGAGACCCAGTACTTC. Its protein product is CASSAQGKETQYF. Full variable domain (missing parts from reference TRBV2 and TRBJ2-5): EPEVTQTPSHQVTQMGQEVILRCVPISNHLYFYWYRQILGQKVEFLVSFYNNEISEKSEIFDDQFSVERPDGSNFTLKIRSTKLEDSAMYFCASSAQGKETQYFGPGTRLLVL.

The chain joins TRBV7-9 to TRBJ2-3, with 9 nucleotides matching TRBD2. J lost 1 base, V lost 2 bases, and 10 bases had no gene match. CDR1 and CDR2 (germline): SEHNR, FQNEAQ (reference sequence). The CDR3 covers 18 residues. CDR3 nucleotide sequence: TGTGCCAGCAGCTTACCCCCCGGGGTAGCGGGAGGCACAGATACGCAGTATTTT. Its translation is CASSLPPGVAGGTDTQYF.